The rows below give T cell receptor beta chains drawn from one sample of a study of shared clonotypes between healthy human individuals. The repertoire was sequenced with immunoSEQ multiplex PCR; TCRdb's copy has only in-frame clones and lacks some. The top ten clones hold roughly 0.4% of a sample with over 1.5 million clones, nearly 99% of them seen once. The sample comprised naive CD4+ T cells sorted from blood. Receptors originate from a man aged 30 to 39 in good health. Both conserved end residues are part of each CDR3. The D gene is left open where the match is weak. For some rows the clone size is stated as once, few or many, or as a class when expanded; others skip it.

D gene: -
J gene: TRBJ2-2
clone size: -
V gene: TRBV9
CDR3 DNA: TGTGCCAGCAGCGAAATGGGCCTCCCCGGGGAGCTGTTTTTT
CDR3 protein: CASSEMGLPGELFF

D gene: -
J gene: TRBJ2-7
clone size: -
V gene: TRBV4-3
CDR3 DNA: TGCGCCAGCAGCCGTGTGGGGGACTACGAGCAGTACTTC
CDR3 protein: CASSRVGDYEQYF

D gene: TRBD2
J gene: TRBJ2-7
clone size: -
V gene: TRBV5-1
CDR3 DNA: TGCGCCAGCAGCTTGGCCGCGAGCGGGAATTTCTACGAGCAGTACTTC
CDR3 protein: CASSLAASGNFYEQYF

D gene: -
J gene: TRBJ1-5
clone size: -
V gene: TRBV19
CDR3 DNA: TGTGCCAGTAGTATGCCCGGAGATCAGCCCCAGCATTTT
CDR3 protein: CASSMPGDQPQHF

D gene: -
J gene: TRBJ2-7
clone size: -
V gene: TRBV15
CDR3 DNA: TGTGCCACCAGCAGCGGTCCCCATGCTAGCCGGGGGCTTTTCTACGAGCAGTACTTC
CDR3 protein: CATSSGPHASRGLFYEQYF

D gene: TRBD1
J gene: TRBJ2-2
clone size: -
V gene: TRBV5-1
CDR3 DNA: TGCGCCAGCAGGATTGGGTCCGGGACAGGGGGCACCGGGGAGCTGTTTTTT
CDR3 protein: CASRIGSGTGGTGELFF

D gene: TRBD2
J gene: TRBJ2-7
clone size: few
V gene: TRBV5-4
CDR3 DNA: TGTGCCAGCAGCTTGGCCTTAGCGGGAGGCGGAGAGCAGTACTTC
CDR3 protein: CASSLALAGGGEQYF

D gene: -
J gene: TRBJ1-1
clone size: -
V gene: TRBV6-1
CDR3 DNA: TGTGCCAGCAGCCTTTTTGCCGGCACTGAAGCTTTCTTT
CDR3 protein: CASSLFAGTEAFF

D gene: TRBD2
J gene: TRBJ2-3
clone size: -
V gene: TRBV29-1
CDR3 DNA: TGCAGCGTCGCAGGACTAGCGGGAGGGGATACGCAGTATTTT
CDR3 protein: CSVAGLAGGDTQYF

D gene: -
J gene: TRBJ2-7
clone size: -
V gene: TRBV5-1
CDR3 DNA: TGCGCCAGCAGCTTGATTCAATTCGTAGGCAACGAGCAGTACTTC
CDR3 protein: CASSLIQFVGNEQYF

D gene: TRBD1
J gene: TRBJ2-5
clone size: -
V gene: TRBV11-2
CDR3 DNA: TGTGCCAGCAGTGACAGGGGGTACCAAGAGACCCAGTACTTC
CDR3 protein: CASSDRGYQETQYF

D gene: TRBD2
J gene: TRBJ2-1
clone size: -
V gene: TRBV7-2
CDR3 DNA: TGTGCCAGCACCTCTAGCGGGAGGCCCCACAATGAGCAGTTCTTC
CDR3 protein: CASTSSGRPHNEQFF

D gene: TRBD2
J gene: TRBJ2-2
clone size: -
V gene: TRBV18
CDR3 DNA: TGTGCCAGCTCACCTCGGAGCGGGAGTTACACCGGGGAGCTGTTTTTT
CDR3 protein: CASSPRSGSYTGELFF

D gene: -
J gene: TRBJ1-1
clone size: -
V gene: TRBV15
CDR3 DNA: TGTGCCACCAGCAGCAGGGACACTGAAGCTTTCTTT
CDR3 protein: CATSSRDTEAFF